This TCR beta chain comes out of a study of blood T cell repertoires in COVID-19. In the authors' methods: Amplified reference gene primers provided the basis for estimating nucleated cell counts. Generated by immunoSEQ multiplex PCR, the TCRdb table keeps only in-frame clones and is missing some. The V and J calls and clone size come from that table; D and trimming were worked out from the DNA. The sample consists of 250,000 to 350,000 clones, around four fifths of them appearing once. This TCR came from a woman between 45 and 60 years old with active or convalescent COVID-19. The material sequenced was peripheral blood.

CDR3 residues: CASRKGRQGGLGMVAFF. The CDR3 DNA reads as TGTGCCAGCAGAAAGGGGAGGCAGGGGGGACTCGGGATGGTAGCTTTCTTT. This chain connects TRBV28 to TRBJ1-1, with 7 bases identical to TRBD1. CDR1 and CDR2 (germline): MDHEN, SYDVKM. There are 17 residues in the CDR3. With 6 bases clipped from V and 10 bases from J, the junction kept 23 bases outside the gene matches.